The source of this TCR beta chain is a study of blood T cells in healthy people across ages (dated by TCRdb to about 2015). Describing the broader study: In model experiments, template switching captured about one uniquely barcoded TCR beta cDNA molecule for every two T cells. To track age-related changes in TCR beta repertoire diversity, the study relied on deep sequencing normalized with unique cDNA molecular identifiers. The donors were divided into four age groups: young (average around 15 years), middle-aged (approximately 39), aged (around 59) and long-lived (about 80). Using the same blood draw, the study looked at two additional independent replicas of 1 million unique cDNA reads for two donors, one aged 18 to 30 and the other aged 80 or older. Results and caveats for the whole study, not just this receptor: Observed TCR beta diversity per million T cells fell roughly linearly with age, and a significant reduction was already apparent by age roughly 40. Estimates of total diversity based on one million sequenced T cells were regarded as lower bounds and as underestimates. A strong correlation was found between observed TCR beta diversity and the percentage of naive T cells measured by flow cytometry. Because donor CMV infection status was unknown, age-related changes in expanded clonotypes were potentially confounded. The long-lived group showed more naive CD4+ T cells, fewer expanded clones and increased TCR diversity than the aged group, suggesting age selection. Because profiling used bulk unsorted PBMCs, naive and antigen-experienced compartments could not be compared conclusively.

Note on this clonotype: The specificity of this receptor is unknown. Base-call qualities are not available, and no considerably larger clone is one nucleotide away.

Library creation used 5' RACE. The data were produced on an Illumina HiSeq 2500. A second PCR of roughly 7 to 12 cycles was run with a J-beta primer mix and a sample-barcoded 5' primer. Each TCR beta cDNA molecule received a unique molecular identifier from a template-switch 5' adaptor carrying 12 random nucleotides. Each sample yielded at least 3 million CDR3-containing paired-end reads. The Mint cDNA synthesis kit, primed by a TRBC-specific oligonucleotide, was used to synthesize first-strand cDNA from all RNA. Following uracil-DNA glycosylase treatment, a first 18-cycle PCR with universal primers M1SS and BC2_uni_R was performed on all cDNA. The authors' pipeline ran thus. Each sample was normalized by randomly selecting 1 million high-quality reads, each carrying a distinct molecular identifier. Reads sharing molecular identifiers were discarded rather than binned into consensus sequences. MiTCR, with a Q25 quality threshold and the strictest error-elimination algorithm, was used for CDR3 identification, clonotype clustering and error correction. A nonparametric unseen species model using Euler transformation provided a lower-bound estimate of total TCR beta diversity. In-frame beta chains were kept once TCRdb had trimmed the public reads at Q25 with fastp and called clones with MiXCR. Entries are consolidated by CDR3 protein sequence, retaining the most common genes and DNA. In this record, the V and J calls reflect TCRdb's handling and not the investigators' own analysis. The sample table contains some 850,000 distinct CDR3 sequences; only one count was recorded for around a quarter of them. The ten largest clones represent about 3% of the sample.

Donors were approximately 42 systemically healthy Caucasian individuals from Russia aged roughly 6 to 95 years. Each donor gave 8 to 10 milliliters of peripheral blood, drawn into EDTA-treated Vacutainer tubes. Ficoll-Paque density-gradient centrifugation was used to isolate PBMCs, with at least 7 million per sample. Total RNA was extracted from PBMCs with Trizol reagent, with at least 6 micrograms obtained per sample. Naive CD45RAhigh/CD27high T cell percentages were measured by flow cytometry on a PBMC aliquot from every donor. Separately, the same data were catalogued under a study of T cells of mothers and their children. According to the second study: The donors were nine systemically healthy Caucasian individuals, made up of three mothers and their six children. cDNA synthesis used all of the extracted RNA, with around 1.6 ug of RNA in each 15 ul reaction. Sample barcodes and 2-4 random nucleotides were added via the M1S primer in the second PCR. Each mother yielded over 8.5 million TCR beta CDR3 reads and each child some 3 million reads. Thymic selection similarly shapes TCR recombination output in related and unrelated pairs, with minor effect from inherited differences. Normalized repertoire overlap was always found to be slightly, but never significantly, higher in related mother-child pairs than in unrelated mother-child pairs. Persistent microchimeric T cell clones were not detected, at a sensitivity of 95 to 100 clones per million clonotypes. The study used deep NGS to compare TCR beta repertoires of mothers and children, seeking features distinguishing related mother-child pairs from unrelated individuals. The mean age was about 40 +/- 4 years for the mothers and around 10 +/- 4 years for the children. After adapter ligation with NEBNext reagents, the libraries were sequenced on Illumina HiSeq 2000 with 100+100 nt paired-end reads. To prevent cross-contamination, the mother and child libraries were prepared one month apart and sequenced in separate runs. Between 500,000 and 2,000,000 distinct TCR beta clonotypes were identified per donor. Naive TCR beta clonotypes were estimated from low-frequency clonotypes matched to each donor's FACS-determined naive share, without sorting.

Sequencing was performed on blood. This TCR came from a boy between 5 and 17 years old in good health.

The CDR3 amino acid sequence is: CASSPGLAFTAYNEQFF. The sequence in DNA is TGCGCCAGCAGCCCGGGACTAGCCTTTACGGCCTACAATGAGCAGTTCTTC. The rearrangement joined TRBV5-1 to TRBJ2-1; a stretch of 9 junction bases matches TRBD2. The CDR3 numbers 17 residues from cysteine through phenylalanine. Only CDR3 DNA is held: 51 bases, read in frame from base 1. V loses 4 bases at its end and J loses 2 bases; junction bases beyond the gene matches: 10. CDR1 SGHRS and CDR2 YFSETQ were looked up in the germline V gene.